These 22 T cell receptor beta chains came from one sample sequenced in a study of blood T cell repertoires in COVID-19. Some clones are missing from TCRdb's copy, which holds only in-frame ones; the method was immunoSEQ multiplex PCR. The sample has about 260,000 clones, around 90% seen once; the top ten hold 4.1%. Sequencing was performed on PBMCs or T cells enriched from blood (not recorded which). These receptors were taken from a woman aged 25-40 years with acute COVID-19.

The sample holds one count of this clone. The genes are TRBV10-2 and TRBJ2-7; a weak D match, TRBD2 (6 bases). The V end was cut by 2 bases, the J end by 4 bases, with 9 bases between. This CDR3 has 13 residues. Per the germline V gene, CDR1 is WSHSY and CDR2 is SAAADI. CDR3 coding DNA: TGCGCCAGCAGTGAGGAAGCGGGTTACGAGCAGTACTTC. Translation: CASSEEAGYEQYF.

The rearrangement joins TRBV9 to TRBJ2-2, with 10 bases matching TRBD2. The CDR3 totals 17 residues. Germline CDR1 is SGDLS and CDR2 is YYNGEE. V shed 3 bases and J 2 bases; nucleotides not matched to a gene: 7. The CDR3 here is CASSGTLAGDNTGELFF. CDR3 DNA: TGTGCCAGCAGCGGGACTCTAGCGGGAGACAACACCGGGGAGCTGTTTTTT.

The chain recombines TRBV30 with TRBJ2-7; 9 bases map to TRBD2. The CDR3 is 14 amino acids. Germline CDR1 is GTSNPN and CDR2 is SVGIG (reference sequence). Trimming took 0 bases from V and 4 from J; bases not matched to a gene: 4. The CDR3 bases are TGTGCCTGGAGTGTAGCTAGCGGGATTTACGAGCAGTACTTC. This codes for CAWSVASGIYEQYF. The whole variable domain, filled in from reference TRBV30 and TRBJ2-7, reads SQTIHQWPATLVQPVGSPLSLECTVEGTSNPNLYWYRQAAGRGLQLLFYSVGIGQISSEVPQNLSASRPQDRQFILSSKKLLLSDSGFYLCAWSVASGIYEQYFGPGTRLTVT.

The chain recombines TRBV7-8 with TRBJ2-7; TRBD2 might be the D (5 bases). The ends were cut back, 4 bases at V and 3 bases at J, with 10 bases in the middle. This CDR3 spans 13 amino acids. Germline values: CDR1 SGHVS, CDR2 FQNEAQ. The CDR3 sequence is CASSSRAHYEQYF. CDR3 nucleotide sequence: TGTGCCAGCAGCTCGCGGGCTCACTACGAGCAGTACTTC.

V and J are TRBV15 and TRBJ2-1, with 7 positions matching TRBD2. Trimming at V came to 3 bases and at J to 6 bases, leaving 5 bases not matched to a gene. CDR3 size: 14 residues. CDR1 is LNHNV, CDR2 YYDKDF, per germline (reference sequence). This chain's CDR3 is CATSRAGRGNEQFF. The CDR3 DNA is TGTGCCACCAGCAGGGCGGGGAGGGGCAATGAGCAGTTCTTC.

The J gene is TRBJ2-2, the V gene TRBV28; 8 bases line up with TRBD1. Germline V gene data show CDR1 as MDHEN and CDR2 as SYDVKM. Losses at the gene ends were 3 bases for V and 5 bases for J; bases not matched to a gene: 5. This CDR3 has 15 amino acids. DNA for the CDR3: TGTGCCAGCAGTTTGTTTACAGGGGGAACCGGGGAGCTGTTTTTT. Translating it yields CASSLFTGGTGELFF.

V is TRBV6-1 and J is TRBJ2-3; TRBD2 is a possible D gene (6 bases). With 2 bases removed from V and 1 base from J, the gap between germline ends came to 10 bases. The CDR3 is made up of 15 amino acids. Germline V gene data show CDR1 as MNHNS and CDR2 as SASEGT. The CDR3 region has the DNA TGTGCCAGCAGTGAACCAGCTAGCGGCACAGATACGCAGTATTTT. Encoded protein: CASSEPASGTDTQYF.

V gene TRBV19 combines with J gene TRBJ2-1; 7 bases fit TRBD2. The length of the CDR3 is 13 residues. Unmatched junction bases numbered 5, after V lost 3 bases and J lost 9 bases. The germline CDR1 and CDR2 sequences are LNHDA and SQIVND (reference sequence). The CDR3 is CASSMASGSEQFF. The CDR3 nucleotides are TGTGCCAGTAGTATGGCTAGCGGCAGTGAGCAGTTCTTC.

A word on this clone: At one end the junction does not follow the germline gene, possibly because of a read error. The genes are TRBV15 and TRBJ2-5; D may be TRBD1 (5 bases). Germline V CDR1 and CDR2: LNHNV, YYDKDF (reference sequence). This CDR3 spans 15 amino acids. This chain's CDR3 is CATSKFPTVQETQYF. CDR3 DNA sequence: TGTGCCACAAGCAAATTCCCGACAGTACAAGAGACCCAGTACTTC.

The J gene is TRBJ2-2, the V gene TRBV7-3; 10 nucleotides agree with TRBD2. Germline assignment: CDR1 SGHTA and CDR2 FQGTGA. There are 17 residues in the CDR3. Trimming took 3 bases from V and 6 from J; bases not matched to a gene: 10. CDR3 in amino acids: CASSFVASGSRPGELFF. In DNA form, the CDR3 reads TGTGCCAGCAGCTTTGTCGCTAGCGGGAGTCGACCCGGGGAGCTGTTTTTT.

The V gene is TRBV4-1, the J gene TRBJ1-2, with 8 bases fitting TRBD1. CDR1 and CDR2 from the germline V gene are MGHRA and YSYEKL. The CDR3 has 11 residues. The trim removed 4 bases at V and 8 bases at J, leaving 0 bases unmatched. CDR3 coding DNA: TGCGCCAGCAGCCCAGGGGGCGGCTACACCTTC. Its protein is CASSPGGGYTF.

In this sample, this clone turned up once. The V call is TRBV19, the J call TRBJ1-1; 9 nucleotides align to TRBD1. Losses at the gene ends were 9 bases for V and 7 bases for J; bases not matched to a gene: 6. Germline lookup yields CDR1 LNHDA and CDR2 SQIVND (reference sequence). The CDR3 has 12 residues. CDR3 protein: CASGQGQNEAFF. CDR3 nucleotides: TGTGCCAGCGGACAGGGGCAAAATGAAGCTTTCTTT.

The DNA for the CDR3 is TGTGCCAGCAGCTTAGAAGGACTAGCGAGGACAGATACGCAGTATTTT. It specifies CASSLEGLARTDTQYF. The chain employs TRBV7-2 and TRBJ2-3; 9 bases match TRBD2. V lost 1 base to trimming and J lost 3 bases; unmatched junction nucleotides: 5. CDR1 is SGHTA and CDR2 is FQGNSA in the germline V gene. The CDR3 contains 16 residues.

The chain has TRBV28 and TRBJ2-7; 10 bases are shared with TRBD2. Trimming took 6 bases from V and 2 from J; bases not matched to a gene: 4. The CDR3 loop spans 14 amino acids. Germline V gene data show CDR1 as MDHEN and CDR2 as SYDVKM. CDR3 nucleotide sequence: TGTGCCAGCAGCGGGACTAGCGAAACCTACGAGCAGTACTTC. Its translation is CASSGTSETYEQYF.

The gene calls are TRBV4-3 and TRBJ2-7, with D perhaps TRBD2 (6 bases). The CDR3 length is 15 residues. Trimming left V 4 bases short and J 2 bases short, with 15 bases between. Germline V gene data show CDR1 as LGHNA and CDR2 as YSLEER. The CDR3 bases are TGCGCCAGCAGCCTCGCGGGGACCGCACCCTACGAGCAGTACTTC. It specifies CASSLAGTAPYEQYF.

The chain has TRBV4-2 and TRBJ1-1; 7 positions agree with TRBD1. This CDR3 contains 16 residues. The ends lost 0 bases at V and 7 bases at J; junction bases unmatched: 11. CDR1 and CDR2 (germline): LGHNA, YNFKEQ. DNA of the CDR3: TGTGCCAGCAGCCAAGAAGGGGGACAGATGACCTTTGAAGCTTTCTTT. Residues: CASSQEGGQMTFEAFF.

This chain uses TRBV3-1 (or the pseudogene TRBV3-2) with TRBJ2-3, with TRBD2 matching 12 bases. The J segment lost 8 bases and the V segment lost 3 bases, leaving 6 bases of the junction unmatched. This CDR3 contains 15 residues. CDR1 is LGHDT and CDR2 is YNNKEL in the germline V gene (reference sequence). CDR3 sequence: CASSQGLTSGSTQYF. The CDR3 DNA follows: TGTGCCAGCAGCCAGGGTTTGACTAGCGGGAGTACGCAGTATTTT.

This clone came up once. V is TRBV28 and J is TRBJ2-7; a possible D gene is TRBD2 (6 bases). CDR1 and CDR2 (germline): MDHEN, SYDVKM. CDR3 length: 16 residues. V was trimmed by 7 bases and J by 3 bases, leaving 22 bases between them. The CDR3 DNA reads TGTGCCAGCAACCCCCGGGGCCCAGCGGGTATCTACGAGCAGTACTTC. This translates into CASNPRGPAGIYEQYF.

In its sample, this clone was seen a few times. The chain employs TRBV28 and TRBJ2-7, with D uncertain. Deletions cut 3 bases from V and 0 bases from J, with 12 bases between. Germline CDR1 is MDHEN and CDR2 is SYDVKM. The CDR3 runs to 15 residues. The CDR3 spells CASSLFGDSSYEQYF. The CDR3 region has the DNA TGTGCCAGCAGTTTGTTCGGAGATAGCTCCTACGAGCAGTACTTC.

The V gene is TRBV9, the J gene TRBJ2-2; possible D gene TRBD2, 6 bases. Trimming left V 2 bases short and J 7 bases short, with 15 bases between. Per the germline V gene, CDR1 is SGDLS and CDR2 is YYNGEE. The CDR3 extends over 15 amino acids. Written as DNA, the CDR3 is TGTGCCAGCAGCGTCGGACTACCCCCGGGCGGGGAGCTGTTTTTT. The encoded protein is CASSVGLPPGGELFF.

The sample holds one count of this clone. The gene calls are TRBV13 and TRBJ2-1, with a possible D match to TRBD2 (5 bases). Germline-derived CDR1 and CDR2 are PRHDT and FYEKMQ (reference sequence). The CDR3 is made up of 15 amino acids. V was shortened by 3 bases and J by 7 bases, with 16 bases between the two germline ends. The CDR3 region is CASSLWELRGNEQFF. CDR3 in DNA: TGTGCCAGCAGCTTGTGGGAGCTACGTGGGAATGAGCAGTTCTTC.

A single count supports this clone. The CDR3 coding sequence is TGTGCCAGCAGTGCCCTGTATGCTGGCCAGCCCCAGCATTTT. As protein: CASSALYAGQPQHF. V usage is TRBV28 and J usage is TRBJ1-5, with unresolved D. CDR3 length equals 14 residues. Trimming left V 5 bases short and J 7 bases short, with 15 bases between. CDR1 and CDR2 from the germline V gene are MDHEN and SYDVKM.